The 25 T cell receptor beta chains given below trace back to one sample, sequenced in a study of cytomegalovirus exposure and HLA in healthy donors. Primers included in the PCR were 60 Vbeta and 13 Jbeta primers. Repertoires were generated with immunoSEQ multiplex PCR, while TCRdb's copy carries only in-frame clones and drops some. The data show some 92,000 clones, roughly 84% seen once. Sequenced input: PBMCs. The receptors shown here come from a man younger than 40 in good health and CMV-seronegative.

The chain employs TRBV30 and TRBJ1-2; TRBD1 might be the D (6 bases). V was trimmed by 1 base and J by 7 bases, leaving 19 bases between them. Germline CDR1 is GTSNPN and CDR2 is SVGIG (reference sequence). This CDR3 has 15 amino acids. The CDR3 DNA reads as TGTGCCTGGAGTGCCTTACAGGGAGGGAACATTGGCTACACCTTC. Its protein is CAWSALQGGNIGYTF.

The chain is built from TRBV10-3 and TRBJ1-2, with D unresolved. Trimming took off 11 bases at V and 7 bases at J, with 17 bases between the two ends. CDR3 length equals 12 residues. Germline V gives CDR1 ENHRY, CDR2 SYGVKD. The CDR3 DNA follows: TGTGCCGCCTCGGGGTCTGAGTCTGGCTACACCTTC. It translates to CAASGSESGYTF.

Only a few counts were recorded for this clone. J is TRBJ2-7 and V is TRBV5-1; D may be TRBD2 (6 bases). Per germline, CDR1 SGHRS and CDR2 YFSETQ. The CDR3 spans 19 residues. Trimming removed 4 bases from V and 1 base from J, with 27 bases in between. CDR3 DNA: TGCGCCAGCAGCCTGGCAGGGATACGCGGGGAGGCTTTATCCTACGAGCAGTACTTC. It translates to CASSLAGIRGEALSYEQYF.

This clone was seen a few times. The CDR3 reads CASSQTRLARIDEQFF. In nucleotides, the CDR3 is TGTGCCAGCAGCCAAACAAGACTAGCTCGTATCGATGAGCAGTTCTTC. V is TRBV4-2 and J is TRBJ2-1; 7 nucleotides agree with TRBD2. Germline V gene data show CDR1 as LGHNA and CDR2 as YNFKEQ. Trimming at V came to 2 bases and at J to 8 bases, leaving 12 bases not matched to a gene. The CDR3 is made up of 16 amino acids.

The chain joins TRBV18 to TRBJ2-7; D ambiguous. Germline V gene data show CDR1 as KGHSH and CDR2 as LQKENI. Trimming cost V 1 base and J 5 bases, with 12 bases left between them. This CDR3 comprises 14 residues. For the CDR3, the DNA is TGTGCCAGCTCACCACTGTCTAGTATCGACGAGCAGTACTTC. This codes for CASSPLSSIDEQYF.

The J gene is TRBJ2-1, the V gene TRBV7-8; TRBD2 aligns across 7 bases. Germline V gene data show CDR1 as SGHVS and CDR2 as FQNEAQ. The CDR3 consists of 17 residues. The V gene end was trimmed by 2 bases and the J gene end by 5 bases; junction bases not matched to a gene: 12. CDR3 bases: TGTGCCAGCAGCTTAAGCGGGATAACGGCCGGCCACAATGAGCAGTTCTTC. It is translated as CASSLSGITAGHNEQFF. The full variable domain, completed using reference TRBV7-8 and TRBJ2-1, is GAGVSQSPRYKVAKRGQDVALRCDPISGHVSLFWYQQALGQGPEFLTYFQNEAQLDKSGLPSDRFFAERPEGSVSTLKIQRTQQEDSAVYLCASSLSGITAGHNEQFFGPGTRLTVL.

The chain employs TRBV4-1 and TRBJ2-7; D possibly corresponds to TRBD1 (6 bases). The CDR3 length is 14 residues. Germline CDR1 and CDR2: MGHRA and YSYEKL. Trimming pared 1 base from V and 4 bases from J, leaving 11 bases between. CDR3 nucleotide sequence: TGCGCCAGCAGCCAAGTACCTAGGGGGTACGAGCAGTACTTC. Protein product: CASSQVPRGYEQYF.

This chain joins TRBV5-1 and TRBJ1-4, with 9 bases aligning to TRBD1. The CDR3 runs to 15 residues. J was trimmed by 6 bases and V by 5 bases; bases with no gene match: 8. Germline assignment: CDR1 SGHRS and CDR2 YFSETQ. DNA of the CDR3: TGCGCCAGCAGAACACAGGGGGCACGAGATGAAAAACTGTTTTTT. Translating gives CASRTQGARDEKLFF.

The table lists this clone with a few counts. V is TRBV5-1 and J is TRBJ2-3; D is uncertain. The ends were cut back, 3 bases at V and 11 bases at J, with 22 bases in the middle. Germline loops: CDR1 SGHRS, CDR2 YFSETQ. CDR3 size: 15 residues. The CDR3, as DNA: TGCGCCAGCAGCTCCCAGTTAGACGGGTTAAGTGTGCAGTATTTT. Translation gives CASSSQLDGLSVQYF.

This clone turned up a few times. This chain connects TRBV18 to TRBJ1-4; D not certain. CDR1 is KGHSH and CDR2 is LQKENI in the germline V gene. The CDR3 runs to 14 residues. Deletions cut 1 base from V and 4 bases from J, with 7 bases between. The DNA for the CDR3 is TGTGCCAGCTCACCACGAGAGGGTAATGAAAAACTGTTTTTT. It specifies CASSPREGNEKLFF.

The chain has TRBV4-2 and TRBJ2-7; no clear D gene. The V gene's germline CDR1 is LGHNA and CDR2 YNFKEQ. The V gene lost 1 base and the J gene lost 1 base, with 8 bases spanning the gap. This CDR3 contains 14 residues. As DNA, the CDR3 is TGTGCCAGCAGCCAAGCTGACTCTTCCTACGAGCAGTACTTC. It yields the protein CASSQADSSYEQYF.

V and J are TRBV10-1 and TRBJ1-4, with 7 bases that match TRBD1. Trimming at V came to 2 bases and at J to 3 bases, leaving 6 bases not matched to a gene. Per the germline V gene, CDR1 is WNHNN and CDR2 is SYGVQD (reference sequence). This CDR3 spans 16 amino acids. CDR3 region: CASSEGEQGSNEKLFF. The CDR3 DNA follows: TGCGCCAGCAGTGAGGGAGAACAGGGGTCTAATGAAAAACTGTTTTTT.

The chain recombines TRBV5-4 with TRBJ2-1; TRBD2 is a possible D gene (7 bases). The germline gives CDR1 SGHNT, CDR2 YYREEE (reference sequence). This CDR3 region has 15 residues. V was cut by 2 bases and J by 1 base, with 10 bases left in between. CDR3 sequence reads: CASSLGGGSYNEQFF. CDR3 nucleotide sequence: TGTGCCAGCAGCTTAGGGGGGGGTTCCTACAATGAGCAGTTCTTC.

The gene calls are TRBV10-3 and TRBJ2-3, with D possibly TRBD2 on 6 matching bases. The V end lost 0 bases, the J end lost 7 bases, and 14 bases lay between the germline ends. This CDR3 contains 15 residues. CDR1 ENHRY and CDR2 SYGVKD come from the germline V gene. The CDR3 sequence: CAISESGRDGNTQYF. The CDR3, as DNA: TGTGCCATCAGTGAGTCAGGGCGGGATGGTAATACGCAGTATTTT.

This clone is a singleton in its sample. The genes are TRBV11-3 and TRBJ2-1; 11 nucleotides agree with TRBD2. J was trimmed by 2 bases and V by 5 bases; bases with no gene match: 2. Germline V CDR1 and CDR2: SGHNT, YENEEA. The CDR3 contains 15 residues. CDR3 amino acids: CASSPSGGPYNEQFF. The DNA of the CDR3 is TGTGCCAGCAGCCCTAGCGGGGGGCCCTACAATGAGCAGTTCTTC.

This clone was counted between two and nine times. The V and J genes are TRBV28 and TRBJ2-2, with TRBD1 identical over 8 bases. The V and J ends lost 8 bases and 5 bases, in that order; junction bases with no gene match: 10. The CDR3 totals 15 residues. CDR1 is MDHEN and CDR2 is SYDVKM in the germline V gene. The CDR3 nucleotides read TGTGCCAGCGACCAGGGGGCGGTTGAGACCGGGGAGCTGTTTTTT. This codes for CASDQGAVETGELFF.

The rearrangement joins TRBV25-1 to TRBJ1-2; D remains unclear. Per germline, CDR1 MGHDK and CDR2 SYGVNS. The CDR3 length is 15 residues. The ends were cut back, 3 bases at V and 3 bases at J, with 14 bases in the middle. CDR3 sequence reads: CASSDPTVSHYGYTF. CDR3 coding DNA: TGTGCCAGCAGTGACCCAACAGTTAGTCACTATGGCTACACCTTC.

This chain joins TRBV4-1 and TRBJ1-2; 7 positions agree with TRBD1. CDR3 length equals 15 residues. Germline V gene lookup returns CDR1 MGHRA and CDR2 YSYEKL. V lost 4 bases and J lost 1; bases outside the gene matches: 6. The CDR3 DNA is TGCGCCAGCAGCCCTGGACAGGTTTTTAACTATGGCTACACCTTC. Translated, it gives CASSPGQVFNYGYTF.

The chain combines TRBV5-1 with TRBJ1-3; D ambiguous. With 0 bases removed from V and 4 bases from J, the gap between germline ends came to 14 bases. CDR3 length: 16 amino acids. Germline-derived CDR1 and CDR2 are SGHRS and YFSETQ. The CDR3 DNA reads TGCGCCAGCAGCTTGGCTCCGGGGAACGGAGGAAACACCATATATTTT. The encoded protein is CASSLAPGNGGNTIYF.

CDR3 amino acids: CASSEVGAYSYEQYF. Written as DNA, the CDR3 is TGTGCCAGCAGCGAGGTAGGAGCATACTCCTACGAGCAGTACTTC. The chain links TRBV25-1 to TRBJ2-7; no firm D call. The CDR3 spans 15 residues. Germline V gives CDR1 MGHDK, CDR2 SYGVNS. The V end was cut by 6 bases, the J end by 0 bases, with 15 bases between.

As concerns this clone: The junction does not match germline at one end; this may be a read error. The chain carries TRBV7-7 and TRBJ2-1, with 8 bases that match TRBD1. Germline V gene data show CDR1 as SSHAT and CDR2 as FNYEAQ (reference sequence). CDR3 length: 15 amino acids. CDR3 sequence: CASSPAGQADNEQFF. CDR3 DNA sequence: TGTGCTAGCAGCCCGGCGGGACAGGCGGACAATGAGCAGTTCTTC.

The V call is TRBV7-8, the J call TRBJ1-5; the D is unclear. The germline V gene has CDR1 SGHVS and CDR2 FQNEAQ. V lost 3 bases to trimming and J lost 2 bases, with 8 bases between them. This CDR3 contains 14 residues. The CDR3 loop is CASSFDQGNQPQHF. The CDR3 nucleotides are TGTGCCAGCAGCTTTGATCAGGGCAATCAGCCCCAGCATTTT.

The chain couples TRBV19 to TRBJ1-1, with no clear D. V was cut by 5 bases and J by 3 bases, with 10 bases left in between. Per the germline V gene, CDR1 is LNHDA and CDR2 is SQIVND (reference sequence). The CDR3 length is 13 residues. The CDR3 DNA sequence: TGTGCCAGTAGTTGGGTGGAGGACACTGAAGCTTTCTTT. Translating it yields CASSWVEDTEAFF.

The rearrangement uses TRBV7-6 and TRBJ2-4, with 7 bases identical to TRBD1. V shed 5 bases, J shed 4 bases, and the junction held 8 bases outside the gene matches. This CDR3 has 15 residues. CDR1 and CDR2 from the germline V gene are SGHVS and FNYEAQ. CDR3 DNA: TGTGCCAGCAGCCCTGACAGGGCCACAAAAAACATTCAGTACTTC. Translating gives CASSPDRATKNIQYF.

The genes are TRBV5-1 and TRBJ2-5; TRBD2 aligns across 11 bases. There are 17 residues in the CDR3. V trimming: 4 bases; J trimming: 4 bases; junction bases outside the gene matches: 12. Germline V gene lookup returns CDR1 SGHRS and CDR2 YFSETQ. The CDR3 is CASSPRLAGGPGETQYF. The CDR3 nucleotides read TGCGCCAGCAGCCCCCGGTTAGCGGGGGGGCCTGGAGAGACCCAGTACTTC. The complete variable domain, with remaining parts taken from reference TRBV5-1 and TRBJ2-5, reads KAGVTQTPRYLIKTRGQQVTLSCSPISGHRSVSWYQQTPGQGLQFLFEYFSETQRNKGNFPGRFSGRQFSNSRSEMNVSTLELGDSALYLCASSPRLAGGPGETQYFGPGTRLLVL.